Listed below are T cell receptor beta chains from one sample, sequenced in a study of blood T cell repertoires in COVID-19. Only in-frame clones appear in the TCRdb table, and some are missing; sequencing was by immunoSEQ multiplex PCR. The table has roughly 500,000 clones, less than 90% seen once. Sequenced sample: PBMCs or T cells enriched from blood (not recorded which). The receptors shown here come from an older woman who had recovered from COVID-19. Both conserved end residues are part of each CDR3. Each record gives: clone size, D gene, V gene, J gene, CDR3 protein, CDR3 DNA. A D gene is named only where the DNA matches it firmly. Clone size appears in some rows only: once, few, many, or a class for an expanded clone.

NA	TRBD1	TRBV2	TRBJ1-2	CASSSGTGTGYTF	TGTGCCAGCTCGTCCGGGACAGGGACTGGCTACACCTTC
NA	TRBD1	TRBV18	TRBJ2-1	CASSRDRGLYNEQFF	TGTGCCAGCTCACGCGACAGGGGGCTTTACAATGAGCAGTTCTTC
NA	NA	TRBV5-1	TRBJ2-3	CASSLGQGSTSDTQYF	TGCGCCAGCAGCTTGGGGCAGGGGTCTACTTCAGATACGCAGTATTTT
NA	NA	TRBV5-1	TRBJ2-3	CASSLLVADTQYF	TGCGCCAGCAGCTTGCTAGTAGCAGATACGCAGTATTTT
NA	NA	TRBV5-1	TRBJ1-5	CASSLEAGAHQPQHF	TGCGCCAGCAGCTTGGAAGCAGGGGCTCATCAGCCCCAGCATTTT
NA	TRBD1	TRBV10-2	TRBJ1-2	CASSGGQGRGYGYTF	TGCGCCAGCAGTGGGGGACAGGGCAGGGGTTATGGCTACACCTTC
NA	NA	TRBV5-4	TRBJ2-6	CASSLDSTGANVLTF	TGTGCCAGCAGCTTGGACAGCACTGGGGCCAACGTCCTGACTTTC
NA	TRBD2	TRBV5-4	TRBJ2-1	CASSLDSGAHNEQFF	TGTGCCAGCAGCTTAGATAGCGGGGCCCACAATGAGCAGTTCTTC
NA	NA	TRBV19	TRBJ1-3	CASSPSSGNTIYF	TGTGCCAGTAGTCCTAGCTCTGGAAACACCATATATTTT
NA	NA	TRBV11-2	TRBJ2-1	CASSNSLAVLAYNEQFF	TGTGCCAGCAGTAATAGCCTAGCAGTGTTGGCTTACAATGAGCAGTTCTTC
NA	TRBD1	TRBV19	TRBJ2-2	CASRRTGGNTGELFF	TGTGCCAGCAGACGGACAGGGGGGAACACCGGGGAGCTGTTTTTT
NA	NA	TRBV6-5	TRBJ1-6	CASSYSTAPDSPLHF	TGTGCCAGCAGTTATTCGACTGCCCCTGATTCACCCCTCCACTTT
NA	NA	TRBV7-6	TRBJ2-1	CASSLIASSYNEQFF	TGTGCCAGCAGCTTGATTGCTAGCTCCTACAATGAGCAGTTCTTC
NA	TRBD1	TRBV4-1	TRBJ2-7	CASSFRTGGDYEQYF	TGCGCCAGCAGCTTTAGGACAGGGGGTGATTACGAGCAGTACTTC
NA	TRBD2	TRBV3-1/TRBV3-2	TRBJ2-7	CASSQAQRGAYEQYF	TGTGCCAGCAGCCAAGCCCAGCGGGGGGCCTACGAGCAGTACTTC
NA	NA	TRBV3-1/TRBV3-2	TRBJ2-2	CASSQGTASWGELFF	TGTGCCAGCAGCCAGGGCACGGCCAGTTGGGGGGAGCTGTTTTTT
NA	NA	TRBV7-2	TRBJ1-3	CASSSGYSGNTIYF	TGTGCCAGCAGTTCAGGGTACTCTGGAAACACCATATATTTT
NA	TRBD1	TRBV4-1	TRBJ1-5	CASSQGGGEVRSQHF	TGCGCCAGCAGCCAAGGAGGGGGCGAAGTAAGGTCCCAGCATTTT
once	TRBD1	TRBV2	TRBJ1-4	CASSGTGLKKLFF	TGTGCCAGCAGTGGGACAGGGTTAAAAAAACTGTTTTTT
NA	TRBD1	TRBV5-1	TRBJ2-1	CASSLNGQGAGNEQFF	TGCGCCAGCAGCTTGAACGGACAGGGGGCAGGGAATGAGCAGTTCTTC
NA	NA	TRBV19	TRBJ2-3	CASSTSTDTQYF	TGTGCCAGTAGTACGAGCACAGATACGCAGTATTTT
NA	TRBD1	TRBV11-3	TRBJ2-5	CASSSGQGISQETQYF	TGTGCCAGCAGCTCGGGACAGGGCATTTCCCAAGAGACCCAGTACTTC
NA	NA	TRBV2	TRBJ1-1	CASSDRKARSANTEAFF	TGTGCCAGCAGTGATCGGAAAGCTCGAAGCGCGAACACTGAAGCTTTCTTT
NA	NA	TRBV3-1/TRBV3-2	TRBJ1-3	CASSQDGTTGNTIYF	TGTGCCAGCAGCCAGGATGGGACAACTGGAAACACCATATATTTT
once	TRBD1	TRBV6-5	TRBJ1-4	CASTRTGGGEKLFF	TGTGCCAGCACCAGGACAGGGGGCGGAGAAAAACTGTTTTTT
NA	TRBD1	TRBV12-3/TRBV12-4	TRBJ2-5	CASSHRGQETQYF	TGTGCCAGCAGCCACAGGGGGCAAGAGACCCAGTACTTC
NA	NA	TRBV12-3/TRBV12-4	TRBJ1-1	CASSLAVAEAFF	TGTGCCAGCAGTTTAGCGGTAGCTGAAGCTTTCTTT
NA	NA	TRBV5-6	TRBJ1-1	CASSPTTGYTEAFF	TGTGCCAGCAGCCCAACCACAGGGTACACTGAAGCTTTCTTT
NA	TRBD1	TRBV24-1	TRBJ1-3	CATSDPRGPGNTIYF	TGTGCCACCAGTGATCCCAGGGGGCCTGGAAACACCATATATTTT
NA	NA	TRBV20-1	TRBJ2-3	CSAPIEYTQYF	TGCAGTGCCCCCATAGAGTATACGCAGTATTTT
NA	NA	TRBV3-1/TRBV3-2	TRBJ1-1	CASSQDNRGTEAFF	TGTGCCAGCAGCCAAGATAATAGGGGGACTGAAGCTTTCTTT
NA	NA	TRBV9	TRBJ1-3	CASSPPHSTGNTIYF	TGTGCCAGCAGCCCCCCCCACAGTACTGGAAACACCATATATTTT
NA	NA	TRBV5-6	TRBJ1-1	CASSAGVNTEAFF	TGTGCCAGCAGCGCGGGGGTGAACACTGAAGCTTTCTTT
few	NA	TRBV5-1	TRBJ1-4	CASSAQGGGEKLFF	TGCGCCAGCAGCGCACAGGGCGGTGGTGAAAAACTGTTTTTT
NA	TRBD1	TRBV7-6	TRBJ2-3	CASSLVWATGDRADTDTQYF	TGTGCCAGCAGCTTAGTATGGGCGACAGGGGATAGGGCAGACACAGATACGCAGTATTTT
NA	NA	TRBV28	TRBJ2-7	CASSLGASQTYEQYF	TGTGCCAGCAGTTTGGGAGCTAGTCAGACCTACGAGCAGTACTTC
NA	NA	TRBV2	TRBJ2-1	CASSEVLGDNEQFF	TGTGCCAGCAGTGAGGTGCTAGGGGACAATGAGCAGTTCTTC
NA	TRBD2	TRBV10-3	TRBJ2-5	CAISESTGLEGTQYF	TGTGCCATCAGTGAGTCAACCGGACTAGAGGGGACCCAGTACTTC
NA	TRBD1	TRBV5-1	TRBJ2-3	CASSLDRGQRLGTDTQYF	TGCGCCAGCAGCTTGGATCGGGGACAGCGCCTCGGCACAGATACGCAGTATTTT
NA	NA	TRBV25-1	TRBJ1-6	CASSEEKGRSSPLHF	TGTGCCAGCAGTGAAGAAAAGGGGAGGAGTTCACCCCTCCACTTT
NA	NA	TRBV2	TRBJ2-3	CASSQEGDTQYF	TGTGCCAGCAGTCAGGAGGGAGATACGCAGTATTTT
NA	NA	TRBV19	TRBJ1-2	CASIRTEANYGYTF	TGTGCCAGTATTCGGACAGAAGCTAACTATGGCTACACCTTC
NA	TRBD2	TRBV13	TRBJ2-1	CASSFPPLGEGDSYNEQFF	TGTGCCAGCAGCTTCCCCCCTCTAGGGGAGGGTGACTCCTACAATGAGCAGTTCTTC
NA	TRBD1	TRBV3-1/TRBV3-2	TRBJ1-6	CASSQEYRGLHF	TGTGCCAGCAGCCAAGAATACAGGGGCCTCCACTTT
NA	NA	TRBV19	TRBJ1-2	CASTAESSSQPYGYTF	TGTGCCAGTACCGCGGAATCATCCAGTCAGCCCTATGGCTACACCTTC